A selection of T cell receptor beta chains follows, all from one sample in a study of shared clonotypes between healthy human individuals. Clones were read by immunoSEQ multiplex PCR, and TCRdb kept only the in-frame ones, dropping some. This repertoire shows millions of clones, roughly 94% found once; its top ten account for 0.13%. The sequenced sample was naive CD4+ T cells sorted from blood. The receptors were sampled from a man aged 18 to 30 in good health. The CDR3 runs from the conserved cysteine through the conserved F or W. Each record gives: V gene, clone size, D gene, J gene, CDR3 DNA, CDR3 protein. A D gene is named only where the DNA matches it firmly. Clone size is given for some rows only: seen once, a few or many times, or a class if the clone is expanded.

v_call: TRBV6-6; clone_size: -; d_call: -; j_call: TRBJ2-7; cdr3_nt: TGTGCCAGCAGGACCGGGGGAATGAGCGAGCAGTACTTC; cdr3_aa: CASRTGGMSEQYF
v_call: TRBV18; clone_size: -; d_call: -; j_call: TRBJ2-7; cdr3_nt: TGTGCCAGCTCACCTGGGGAAGTCTCCTACGAGCAGTACTTC; cdr3_aa: CASSPGEVSYEQYF
v_call: TRBV19; clone_size: -; d_call: -; j_call: TRBJ1-1; cdr3_nt: TGTGCCAGTAGTCAAACAGGGTACACTGAAGCTTTCTTT; cdr3_aa: CASSQTGYTEAFF
v_call: TRBV2; clone_size: -; d_call: -; j_call: TRBJ2-2; cdr3_nt: TGTGCCAGCAGTGAAAAGGGTAGGAACACCGGGGAGCTGTTTTTT; cdr3_aa: CASSEKGRNTGELFF
v_call: TRBV28; clone_size: -; d_call: -; j_call: TRBJ2-7; cdr3_nt: TGTGCCAGCAGCTCACCCGGCACAGGGCACCCCTACGAGCAGTACTTC; cdr3_aa: CASSSPGTGHPYEQYF
v_call: TRBV19; clone_size: -; d_call: -; j_call: TRBJ1-5; cdr3_nt: TGTGCCAGTAGGGCGGGGGGATGGCCCCAGCATTTT; cdr3_aa: CASRAGGWPQHF
v_call: TRBV10-3; clone_size: -; d_call: -; j_call: TRBJ2-7; cdr3_nt: TGTGCCATCAGTGAGTTGATGTTTTCCTACGAGCAGTACTTC; cdr3_aa: CAISELMFSYEQYF
v_call: TRBV6-1; clone_size: -; d_call: -; j_call: TRBJ1-2; cdr3_nt: TGTGCCAGCAGTGAAAACGTGCGGGGCTACACCTTC; cdr3_aa: CASSENVRGYTF
v_call: TRBV2; clone_size: -; d_call: -; j_call: TRBJ1-5; cdr3_nt: TGTGCCAGCAGTGAGAGGTCAGCAGTTCAGCCCCAGCATTTT; cdr3_aa: CASSERSAVQPQHF
v_call: TRBV30; clone_size: once; d_call: -; j_call: TRBJ1-1; cdr3_nt: TGTGCCTGGAGTAGGTTGCTCGATAGTGAAGCTTTCTTT; cdr3_aa: CAWSRLLDSEAFF
v_call: TRBV2; clone_size: -; d_call: -; j_call: TRBJ1-5; cdr3_nt: TGTGCCAGCAGAGTTCAGGGAAATAGCAATCAGCCCCAGCATTTT; cdr3_aa: CASRVQGNSNQPQHF
v_call: TRBV9; clone_size: -; d_call: TRBD1; j_call: TRBJ1-4; cdr3_nt: TGTGCCAGCAGCGTAGGCCAGGGGGGTTGGGAAAAACTGTTTTTT; cdr3_aa: CASSVGQGGWEKLFF
v_call: TRBV25-1; clone_size: -; d_call: -; j_call: TRBJ2-5; cdr3_nt: TGTGCCAGCAGTGAGAGATCCTTCCAAGAGACCCAGTACTTC; cdr3_aa: CASSERSFQETQYF
v_call: TRBV6-5; clone_size: once; d_call: TRBD2; j_call: TRBJ2-7; cdr3_nt: TGTGCCAGCAGTCCGGCGGGAGGGGGTGCCTACGAGCAGTACTTC; cdr3_aa: CASSPAGGGAYEQYF
v_call: TRBV5-1; clone_size: -; d_call: -; j_call: TRBJ2-2; cdr3_nt: TGCGCCAGCAGCTTGGACCTAGCGAACACCGGGGAGCTGTTTTTT; cdr3_aa: CASSLDLANTGELFF
v_call: TRBV10-3; clone_size: -; d_call: TRBD2; j_call: TRBJ2-2; cdr3_nt: TGTGCCATCAGTGAGTCGTCGGCTAGCGGTAGCGGGGAGCTGTTTTTT; cdr3_aa: CAISESSASGSGELFF
v_call: TRBV6-6; clone_size: -; d_call: -; j_call: TRBJ2-1; cdr3_nt: TGTGCCAGCAGTTACTGGGGAGACTCCTACAATGAGCAGTTCTTC; cdr3_aa: CASSYWGDSYNEQFF
v_call: TRBV18; clone_size: once; d_call: -; j_call: TRBJ1-3; cdr3_nt: TGTGCCAGCTCCGCTGATTTCTCTGGAAACACCATATATTTT; cdr3_aa: CASSADFSGNTIYF
v_call: TRBV6-1; clone_size: -; d_call: -; j_call: TRBJ1-1; cdr3_nt: TGTGCCAGCAGTGGGGGGGACCCAAACACTGAAGCTTTCTTT; cdr3_aa: CASSGGDPNTEAFF
v_call: TRBV5-4; clone_size: -; d_call: -; j_call: TRBJ2-3; cdr3_nt: TGTGCCAGCAGCTTGGGAACTAGCACAGATACGCAGTATTTT; cdr3_aa: CASSLGTSTDTQYF
v_call: TRBV7-8; clone_size: once; d_call: TRBD2; j_call: TRBJ2-3; cdr3_nt: TGTGCCAGCAGCGGACTAGCAGATACGCAGTATTTT; cdr3_aa: CASSGLADTQYF
v_call: TRBV14; clone_size: -; d_call: TRBD1; j_call: TRBJ1-6; cdr3_nt: TGTGCCAGCAGCCAAGATGGTGCAGGGGGCAGATCACCCCTCCACTTT; cdr3_aa: CASSQDGAGGRSPLHF
v_call: TRBV18; clone_size: -; d_call: TRBD1; j_call: TRBJ2-3; cdr3_nt: TGTGCCAGCTCACCACCAACAGGGGGTGGGACAGATACGCAGTATTTT; cdr3_aa: CASSPPTGGGTDTQYF
v_call: TRBV30; clone_size: -; d_call: -; j_call: TRBJ1-4; cdr3_nt: TGTGCCTGGGGGGGCACTAATGAAAAACTGTTTTTT; cdr3_aa: CAWGGTNEKLFF